The clone carrying this T cell receptor (beta chain) appeared many times. Antigen unknown. The data belong to a study of T cells in Graves' hyperthyroidism and ophthalmopathy. Study-wide results and caveats: Separation of ophthalmopathy from stable hyperthyroidism was achieved by a 13 V-J model.

The study excluded patients with uncontrolled infection, other autoimmune disease, pregnancy or lactation. Between the trimmed V and J ends, which lost 5 bases and 4 bases, there was a span of 9 bases. CDR1 is KGHDR and CDR2 is SFDVKD in the germline V gene. The CDR3 spans 13 residues. It was RNA transcripts that yielded the amplified TCR beta CDR3 regions. In the first-round RT-PCR of the TCR CDR3, the HTBI primer set was used. Each CDR3 protein gets one entry after TCRdb re-called the multiplex PCR reads with MiXCR. The sample includes fewer than 350,000 distinct CDR3 sequences, 10% to 15% of them seen just once.

J is TRBJ2-3 and V is TRBV24-1; D call uncertain. The source of this sequence is a woman in her twenties or thirties with Graves' hyperthyroidism that later progressed to Graves' ophthalmopathy. Sequenced sample: blood. The CDR3 protein is CATSVGSSDTQYF. Written as DNA, the CDR3 is TGTGCCACCAGTGTGGGGTCTTCAGATACGCAGTATTTT.